This T cell receptor beta chain comes out of a study of CD8+ T cells in alopecia areata. In the study overall: Treatment comprised oral tofacitinib, 5 to 10 mg twice daily, in treated patients. Tofacitinib lasted 6 to 18 months, then 6 months off drug.

This CDR3 has 11 amino acids. Germline CDR1 SGHRS, CDR2 YFSETQ. Trimming took off 6 bases at V and 5 bases at J, with 5 bases between the two ends. RNA extraction was followed by reverse transcription into cDNA, which acted as the sequencing template. Sequenced by immunoSEQ multiplex PCR; TCRdb stores in-frame clones only, minus some. The sample records some 150,000 clones, 70% to 90% being singletons. Overall study findings and caveats: Unlike in mice, where it was clearer, TCR sharing across patients was less clear, possibly HLA-related.

Treatment reported: oral pan-JAK inhibitor, 5-10 mg twice daily. Points on this clone: What it binds is not known.

V usage is TRBV5-1 and J usage is TRBJ2-2; no clear D. This sample comprised CD8+ T cells sorted from blood, obtained at week 4, from a patient treated with tofacitinib. The TCR originated in a human donor with alopecia areata. The CDR3 region is CASTETGELFF. The CDR3 DNA is TGCGCCAGCACCGAGACCGGGGAGCTGTTTTTT.